The 32 T cell receptor beta chains presented below share a single source sample, sequenced in a study of cytomegalovirus exposure and HLA in healthy donors. PCR amplification relied on 60 Vbeta primers (plus 13 Jbeta primers). The protocol was immunoSEQ multiplex PCR, while the TCRdb copy is restricted to in-frame clones and leaves out a portion. In the table there are about 120,000 clones, 83% of which are singletons. The sample taken for sequencing was PBMCs. All receptors come from a woman aged 40 to 50 in good health and CMV-seropositive.

This clone has a single count. Compared with germline, one end of the junction differs, possibly owing to a read error. The chain couples TRBV7-8 to TRBJ1-1; perhaps TRBD1 as D (5 bases). Per germline, CDR1 SGHVS and CDR2 FQNEAQ. The CDR3 covers 14 residues. The CDR3 here is CASSLATENTGAFF. Here the CDR3 DNA reads TGTGCCAGCAGCTTAGCGACAGAGAACACTGGAGCTTTCTTT.

Only a few counts were recorded for this clone. This chain uses TRBV2 with TRBJ2-3, with a tentative D call TRBD2 (5 bases). Germline V CDR1 and CDR2: SNHLY, FYNNEI. V dropped 6 bases and J dropped 2 bases, with 15 bases sitting between them. This CDR3 comprises 15 residues. The CDR3 protein is CASRGRAGDTDTQYF. The CDR3 nucleotides read TGTGCCAGCAGGGGAAGGGCCGGGGACACAGATACGCAGTATTTT.

CDR3 protein: CASSLGGVTNYGYTF. CDR3 bases: TGTGCCAGCAGCTTAGGAGGAGTAACTAACTATGGCTACACCTTC. J is TRBJ1-2 and V is TRBV5-4, with no clear D. Germline values: CDR1 SGHNT, CDR2 YYREEE (reference sequence). V was shortened by 2 bases and J by 0 bases, with 11 bases between the two germline ends. The CDR3 length is 15 residues.

The chain uses TRBV9 and TRBJ2-7, with 9 positions matching TRBD1. V shed 4 bases, J shed 1 base, and the junction held 3 bases outside the gene matches. Germline V CDR1 and CDR2: SGDLS, YYNGEE. The CDR3 spans 14 residues. The CDR3 DNA reads TGTGCCAGCAGCACGGGACAGGGATCCTACGAGCAGTACTTC. Its translation: CASSTGQGSYEQYF.

The CDR3 DNA reads as TGTGCCAGCAGTGAAGCGGACAGGGCCAAAGCTTTCTTT. Translated, it gives CASSEADRAKAFF. The chain is built from TRBV6-1 and TRBJ1-1; 8 bases fit TRBD1. CDR3 size: 13 residues. The V and J ends lost 0 bases and 9 bases, in that order; junction bases with no gene match: 3. Germline assignment: CDR1 MNHNS and CDR2 SASEGT.

The chain joins TRBV28 to TRBJ2-7; D unresolved. The V end lost 10 bases, the J end lost 4 bases, and 23 bases lay between the germline ends. The CDR3 has 15 amino acids. Germline V CDR1 and CDR2: MDHEN, SYDVKM. CDR3 sequence: CATGQSPRAKYEQYF. In DNA form, the CDR3 reads TGTGCCACCGGTCAGAGCCCGAGAGCGAAATACGAGCAGTACTTC.

The chain is built from TRBV6-1 and TRBJ1-2, with TRBD1 as a possible D gene (5 bases). The CDR3 contains 14 residues. V lost 5 bases and J lost 3, with 13 bases in between. Germline CDR1 reads MNHNS; CDR2 reads SASEGT. DNA for the CDR3: TGTGCCAGCAGTTTACGGACACGCTACTATGGCTACACCTTC. It yields the protein CASSLRTRYYGYTF.

The rearrangement joins TRBV6-1 to TRBJ2-1, with 8 nucleotides matching TRBD2. Losses at the gene ends were 9 bases for V and 4 bases for J; bases not matched to a gene: 5. The CDR3 is 13 residues long. Germline CDR1 MNHNS, CDR2 SASEGT. CDR3 coding DNA: TGTGCCAGTGAGCGGGAGCATTACAATGAGCAGTTCTTC. It specifies CASEREHYNEQFF.

This clone was seen only a few times. J is TRBJ2-3 and V is TRBV7-2; weak D call: TRBD2 (5 bases). The V gene lost 5 bases and the J gene lost 13 bases, with 16 bases spanning the gap. The CDR3 is made up of 12 amino acids. Germline values: CDR1 SGHTA, CDR2 FQGNSA. The CDR3 reads CASSPGREEEYF. CDR3 DNA: TGTGCCAGCAGCCCCGGTCGGGAAGAGGAGTATTTT.

The V and J genes are TRBV30 and TRBJ1-6; tentative D call: TRBD1 (6 bases). V was pared by 4 bases and J by 10 bases, with 17 bases between. The CDR3 consists of 14 residues. Per germline, CDR1 GTSNPN and CDR2 SVGIG (reference sequence). CDR3: CAWTIRDNRSPLHF. CDR3 bases: TGTGCCTGGACCATCCGGGACAACAGATCACCCCTCCACTTT.

The chain recombines TRBV5-4 with TRBJ2-6; TRBD1 matches 9 bases. In germline, CDR1 is SGHNT, CDR2 YYREEE (reference sequence). The CDR3 runs to 17 residues. Trimming removed 4 bases from V and 1 base from J; junction bases left unmatched: 6. In DNA form, the CDR3 reads TGTGCCAGCAGCCCGCGGGGGACAGGGTCTGGGGCCAACGTCCTGACTTTC. Encoded protein: CASSPRGTGSGANVLTF.

This rearrangement joins TRBV19 to TRBJ2-1; 10 bases fit TRBD2. Germline CDR1 reads LNHDA; CDR2 reads SQIVND (reference sequence). The CDR3 extends over 15 amino acids. V lost 1 base and J lost 9; bases outside the gene matches: 6. CDR3 loop: CASSIGASGSGEQFF. For the CDR3, the DNA is TGTGCCAGTAGTATAGGGGCTAGCGGGAGCGGTGAGCAGTTCTTC.

The chain uses TRBV9 and TRBJ1-2, with D maybe TRBD1 (5 bases). This CDR3 comprises 15 residues. V was cut by 0 bases and J by 2 bases, with 11 bases left in between. Germline CDR1 is SGDLS and CDR2 is YYNGEE. CDR3 in DNA: TGTGCCAGCAGCGTAGATGGGCGGACAAACTATGGCTACACCTTC. This sequence encodes CASSVDGRTNYGYTF. Looking up the rest from reference TRBV9 and TRBJ1-2 gives the full variable domain: DSGVTQTPKHLITATGQRVTLRCSPRSGDLSVYWYQQSLDQGLQFLIQYYNGEERAKGNILERFSAQQFPDLHSELNLSSLELGDSALYFCASSVDGRTNYGYTFGSGTRLTVV.

This sequence joins TRBV5-8 and TRBJ1-1; a weak D match, TRBD1 (5 bases). Germline-derived CDR1 and CDR2 are SGHTS and YDEGEE. CDR3 size: 15 residues. Trimming stripped 1 base from V and 3 bases from J, with 13 bases between. The CDR3 bases are TGTGCCAGCAGCTTGTATCAGGGTTTCGACACTGAAGCTTTCTTT. It yields the protein CASSLYQGFDTEAFF.

As for this clone: The junction departs from the called germline gene at one end, perhaps through a read error. V and J are TRBV7-7 and TRBJ2-7; D might be TRBD2 (5 bases). The CDR3 consists of 17 residues. CDR1 SSHAT and CDR2 FNYEAQ come from the germline V gene (reference sequence). The CDR3 bases are TGTGCTAGCAGCTTAGAAGCCCTGGCGCTAACAACGGGGGAGCAGTACTTC. Encoded protein: CASSLEALALTTGEQYF.

The chain combines TRBV7-8 with TRBJ2-1; 7 bases are a match to TRBD2. The CDR3 length is 15 residues. Germline CDR1 reads SGHVS; CDR2 reads FQNEAQ. The trim removed 2 bases at V and 6 bases at J, leaving 7 bases unmatched. The CDR3 sequence: CASSLLAEDLNEQFF. As DNA, the CDR3 is TGTGCCAGCAGCTTACTAGCGGAGGACCTCAATGAGCAGTTCTTC.

The rearrangement links TRBV4-1 to TRBJ1-1; 7 bases align to TRBD1. The CDR3 length is 14 residues. V lost 2 bases and J lost 4; bases outside the gene matches: 4. The germline CDR1 and CDR2 sequences are MGHRA and YSYEKL. CDR3 in DNA: TGCGCCAGCAGCCAAAACAGGGGCGGCACTGAAGCTTTCTTT. This gives the protein CASSQNRGGTEAFF.

The rearrangement links TRBV6-4 to TRBJ2-3; TRBD2 agrees at 13 bases. This CDR3 has 16 residues. With V trimmed by 4 bases and J by 6 bases, 7 bases remained unmatched. Germline-derived CDR1 and CDR2 are MRHNA and SNTAGT. CDR3 loop: CASSVGTSGDVDTQYF. The CDR3 bases are TGTGCCAGCAGTGTTGGGACTAGCGGGGATGTGGATACGCAGTATTTT.

The chain has TRBV5-1 and TRBJ2-7, with a possible D match to TRBD1 (6 bases). The CDR3 is 16 residues long. Trimming shortened V by 4 bases and J by 1 base, and 18 bases separated the two germline ends. CDR1 SGHRS and CDR2 YFSETQ come from the germline V gene. CDR3 sequence reads: CASSPTRDTRSYEQYF. The DNA of the CDR3 is TGCGCCAGCAGCCCAACCAGGGACACTAGGTCCTACGAGCAGTACTTC. Full variable domain (outside the CDR3, taken from reference TRBV5-1 and TRBJ2-7): KAGVTQTPRYLIKTRGQQVTLSCSPISGHRSVSWYQQTPGQGLQFLFEYFSETQRNKGNFPGRFSGRQFSNSRSEMNVSTLELGDSALYLCASSPTRDTRSYEQYFGPGTRLTVT.

The table lists this clone with a count of one. The gene calls are TRBV29-1 and TRBJ1-2, with 11 nucleotides matching TRBD1. There are 16 residues in the CDR3. The ends lost 2 bases at V and 1 base at J; junction bases unmatched: 6. Germline V CDR1 and CDR2: SQVTM, ANQGSEA. CDR3 sequence (DNA): TGCAGCGTTGAACCCCGGACAGGGGGCCTTAACTATGGCTACACCTTC. Translating gives CSVEPRTGGLNYGYTF.

The gene calls are TRBV7-6 and TRBJ2-2; 9 nucleotides align to TRBD2. J lost 0 bases, V lost 6 bases, and 2 bases had no gene match. The CDR3 is 15 amino acids. CDR1 is SGHVS, CDR2 FNYEAQ, per germline. DNA of the CDR3: TGTGCCAGCAGGACTAGCGGCTCGAACACCGGGGAGCTGTTTTTT. It encodes CASRTSGSNTGELFF.

The rearrangement joins TRBV4-3 to TRBJ2-2, with a possible D match to TRBD2 (5 bases). The CDR3 loop spans 15 amino acids. Trimming shortened V by 4 bases and J by 9 bases, and 18 bases separated the two germline ends. Per germline, CDR1 LGHNA and CDR2 YSLEER. The CDR3 nucleotides read TGCGCCAGCAGCCGCGCCACCTCTAGCAACTGGGAGCTGTTTTTT. It translates to CASSRATSSNWELFF.

The chain joins TRBV6-1 to TRBJ1-5; D is ambiguous. The CDR3 runs to 14 residues. The V end was cut by 8 bases, the J end by 2 bases, with 13 bases between. Germline CDR1 MNHNS, CDR2 SASEGT. CDR3 amino acids: CASQEGFGNQPQHF. The DNA for the CDR3 is TGTGCCAGCCAGGAGGGTTTCGGCAATCAGCCCCAGCATTTT.

The CDR3, as DNA: TGTGCCAGCAGTTACCCAGCGGGAGGAGAGCAAGAGACCCAGTACTTC. This sequence encodes CASSYPAGGEQETQYF. This chain joins TRBV6-5 and TRBJ2-5; 9 positions match TRBD2. V was pared by 2 bases and J by 2 bases, with 6 bases of the junction left unmatched. Germline CDR1 MNHEY, CDR2 SVGAGI. The CDR3 length is 16 residues.

The chain uses TRBV15 and TRBJ1-3; 7 positions agree with TRBD1. This CDR3 has 15 residues. The germline V gene encodes CDR1 LNHNV and CDR2 YYDKDF (reference sequence). The ends lost 2 bases at V and 2 bases at J; junction bases unmatched: 3. The CDR3 loop reads CATSRTGEPGNTIYF. In nucleotides, the CDR3 is TGTGCCACCAGCAGAACAGGGGAACCTGGAAACACCATATATTTT.

This clone occurred once. The V gene is TRBV5-1, the J gene TRBJ1-5; 10 nucleotides match TRBD1. Germline V lookup: CDR1 SGHRS, CDR2 YFSETQ. This CDR3 comprises 13 residues. The junction had 0 bases not matched to a gene; V was cut back by 0 bases and J by 9 bases. CDR3 amino acids: CASSLGDRGPQHF. In DNA form, the CDR3 reads TGCGCCAGCAGCTTGGGGGACAGGGGGCCCCAGCATTTT.

The V call is TRBV9, the J call TRBJ1-1, with D perhaps matching TRBD1 (6 bases). CDR1 is SGDLS, CDR2 YYNGEE, per germline. The CDR3 has 15 residues. The V end was cut by 2 bases, the J end by 4 bases, with 15 bases between. The CDR3 loop is CASSVVRGASTEAFF. The CDR3 nucleotides are TGTGCCAGCAGCGTCGTCCGGGGGGCTTCCACTGAAGCTTTCTTT.

The V call is TRBV13, the J call TRBJ1-3; TRBD1 matches 8 bases. V was pared by 1 base and J by 0 bases, with 2 bases of the junction left unmatched. The germline gives CDR1 PRHDT, CDR2 FYEKMQ (reference sequence). The CDR3 is made up of 16 amino acids. The CDR3 DNA follows: TGTGCCAGCAGCTTAGATGGGACAGGCTCTGGAAACACCATATATTTT. As protein: CASSLDGTGSGNTIYF.

CDR3 region: CAKWAGASSYNSPLHF. In DNA, the CDR3 is TGTGCCAAATGGGCAGGGGCCAGCTCCTATAATTCACCCCTCCACTTT. The genes are TRBV15 and TRBJ1-6; D perhaps matches TRBD1 (6 bases). The V end lost 10 bases, the J end lost 0 bases, and 16 bases lay between the germline ends. The germline CDR1 and CDR2 sequences are LNHNV and YYDKDF (reference sequence). There are 16 residues in the CDR3.

The rearrangement uses TRBV5-1 and TRBJ2-2; D gene uncertain. Per the germline V gene, CDR1 is SGHRS and CDR2 is YFSETQ. V was cut by 4 bases and J by 1 base, with 11 bases left in between. The length of the CDR3 is 15 residues. The CDR3 DNA sequence: TGCGCCAGCAGCCGACACACTGAGAACACCGGGGAGCTGTTTTTT. This codes for CASSRHTENTGELFF.

This chain links TRBV29-1 with TRBJ2-5, with TRBD1 as a possible D gene (5 bases). Germline V lookup: CDR1 SQVTM, CDR2 ANQGSEA. Trimming took 3 bases from V and 5 from J, leaving 13 bases between them. The CDR3 length is 13 residues. CDR3 loop: CSVDKVPGETQYF. As DNA, the CDR3 is TGCAGCGTTGACAAGGTGCCAGGGGAGACCCAGTACTTC.

J is TRBJ2-4 and V is TRBV2; D is ambiguous. V lost 4 bases and J lost 3, with 10 bases in between. CDR1 and CDR2 from the germline V gene are SNHLY and FYNNEI. CDR3 length: 14 residues. CDR3 sequence reads: CASSAPGGKNIQYF. CDR3 coding DNA: TGTGCCAGCAGTGCCCCCGGTGGCAAAAACATTCAGTACTTC.